The 20 T cell receptor beta chains below were found in one sample sequenced in a study of cytomegalovirus exposure and HLA in healthy donors. Use of 60 Vbeta and 13 Jbeta primers characterized the PCR. Sequencing used immunoSEQ multiplex PCR; TCRdb keeps in-frame clones, though not all of them. The table includes some 200,000 clones, roughly 13% detected once. Sequenced: PBMCs. These receptors were obtained from a man aged 45 to 65 in good health and CMV-seropositive.

The chain joins TRBV19 to TRBJ1-2; D not certain. This CDR3 has 14 amino acids. Trimming stripped 7 bases from V and 4 bases from J, with 16 bases between. Germline CDR1 LNHDA, CDR2 SQIVND (reference sequence). CDR3 bases: TGTGCCAGTACCCTCAGTGAGAGAGGCTATGGCTACACCTTC. It translates to CASTLSERGYGYTF.

J is TRBJ1-5 and V is TRBV19; D perhaps matches TRBD1 (6 bases). V was pared by 10 bases and J by 0 bases, with 13 bases between. From germline, CDR1 is LNHDA and CDR2 SQIVND (reference sequence). The length of the CDR3 is 14 residues. DNA of the CDR3: TGTGCCATCGCTCCGGACAGTAGCAATCAGCCCCAGCATTTT. It yields the protein CAIAPDSSNQPQHF.

This clone was seen only a few times. The rearrangement links TRBV9 to TRBJ1-2; D unresolved. Deletions cut 3 bases from V and 6 bases from J, with 21 bases between. Germline V gives CDR1 SGDLS, CDR2 YYNGEE. This CDR3 has 16 amino acids. The CDR3 sequence: CASSAAVDGSRDGYTF. CDR3 DNA sequence: TGTGCCAGCAGCGCCGCCGTGGATGGAAGTCGGGATGGCTACACCTTC.

The V gene is TRBV5-1, the J gene TRBJ2-3, with 8 bases aligning to TRBD2. Trimming took 1 base from V and 5 from J; bases not matched to a gene: 12. Per the germline V gene, CDR1 is SGHRS and CDR2 is YFSETQ. CDR3 length: 17 residues. The CDR3 nucleotides read TGCGCCAGCAGCTTGATTAGTTCGGGGGGGCACGGAGATACGCAGTATTTT. This sequence encodes CASSLISSGGHGDTQYF.

V and J are TRBV6-5 and TRBJ2-5; D unclear. The CDR3 covers 13 residues. CDR1 and CDR2 (germline): MNHEY, SVGAGI. V was cut by 5 bases and J by 4 bases, with 11 bases left in between. The CDR3 protein is CASSEPGSETQYF. CDR3 bases: TGTGCCAGCAGTGAACCGGGTTCAGAGACCCAGTACTTC.

The V call is TRBV7-9, the J call TRBJ2-3; D unresolved. Germline V CDR1 and CDR2: SEHNR, FQNEAQ (reference sequence). This CDR3 contains 9 residues. CDR3 nucleotides: TGTGCGTTCGGGGATACGCAGTATTTT. Translating gives CAFGDTQYF.

This clone was picked up a small number of times. V gene TRBV18 combines with J gene TRBJ1-1; D gene unclear. Between the trimmed V and J ends, which lost 5 bases and 1 base, there was a span of 11 bases. The CDR3 is made up of 14 amino acids. The germline V gene encodes CDR1 KGHSH and CDR2 LQKENI. In nucleotides, the CDR3 is TGTGCCAGCTCAGATCTACGAGGGAACACTGAAGCTTTCTTT. Amino acid sequence: CASSDLRGNTEAFF.

This clone was seen a handful of times. This sequence joins TRBV4-2 and TRBJ1-1, with a tentative D call TRBD1 (6 bases). This CDR3 has 15 amino acids. V was shortened by 5 bases and J by 6 bases, with 19 bases between the two germline ends. The germline V gene has CDR1 LGHNA and CDR2 YNFKEQ. This chain's CDR3 is CASSGNRDSFAEAFF. The DNA of the CDR3 is TGTGCCAGCAGCGGAAACAGGGATAGTTTCGCTGAAGCTTTCTTT.

This clone was recorded a few times. The rearrangement uses TRBV7-3 and TRBJ2-3; D might be TRBD2 (6 bases). The CDR3 has 15 amino acids. Germline-derived CDR1 and CDR2 are SGHTA and FQGTGA. Deletions cut 6 bases from V and 3 bases from J, with 16 bases between. The CDR3, as DNA: TGTGCCAGCAGGGAGGGGTTCGGCGGTACAGATACGCAGTATTTT. Translating gives CASREGFGGTDTQYF.

This chain connects TRBV6-4 to TRBJ1-1, with TRBD1 as a possible D gene (6 bases). Per the germline V gene, CDR1 is MRHNA and CDR2 is SNTAGT. V was clipped by 6 bases and J by 7 bases, with 15 bases between them. The CDR3 has 13 residues. CDR3: CASSRDQGGEAFF. The CDR3 bases are TGTGCCAGCAGCAGGGACCAAGGGGGTGAAGCTTTCTTT.

This clone was detected only a few times. This rearrangement joins TRBV4-1 to TRBJ1-1; TRBD1 matches at 7 bases. CDR1 and CDR2 from the germline V gene are MGHRA and YSYEKL. J gave up 4 bases and V 3 bases, and 5 bases lay outside the gene matches. The CDR3 is 14 amino acids. CDR3 DNA: TGCGCCAGCAGCCAGGCAGGGGGTAGCACTGAAGCTTTCTTT. It codes for CASSQAGGSTEAFF.

This clone was found a few times. This chain connects TRBV7-2 to TRBJ1-1; D is uncertain. The ends were cut back, 5 bases at V and 4 bases at J, with 20 bases in the middle. This CDR3 is built from 16 residues. Per the germline V gene, CDR1 is SGHTA and CDR2 is FQGNSA. In DNA form, the CDR3 reads TGTGCCAGCAGCCTCAATCACCCGGCGGCGGGCACTGAAGCTTTCTTT. This gives the protein CASSLNHPAAGTEAFF.

The chain recombines TRBV13 with TRBJ2-5, with TRBD2 matching 9 bases. CDR3 length: 16 amino acids. Unmatched junction bases numbered 8, after V lost 5 bases and J lost 1 base. Germline CDR1 PRHDT, CDR2 FYEKMQ (reference sequence). In nucleotides, the CDR3 is TGTGCCAGCAGCCCGACCCGTAGCGGGGGCCAAGAGACCCAGTACTTC. Translating gives CASSPTRSGGQETQYF. Filled out from reference TRBV13 and TRBJ2-5, the complete variable domain reads AAGVIQSPRHLIKEKRETATLKCYPIPRHDTVYWYQQGPGQDPQFLISFYEKMQSDKGSIPDRFSAQQFSDYHSELNMSSLELGDSALYFCASSPTRSGGQETQYFGPGTRLLVL.

V and J are TRBV7-2 and TRBJ2-1; TRBD2 agrees at 12 bases. Per the germline V gene, CDR1 is SGHTA and CDR2 is FQGNSA. This CDR3 comprises 15 residues. Trimming at V came to 1 base and at J to 7 bases, leaving 2 bases not matched to a gene. The CDR3: CASSLELAGGNEQFF. CDR3 bases: TGTGCCAGCAGCTTAGAACTAGCGGGGGGAAATGAGCAGTTCTTC. Filled out from reference TRBV7-2 and TRBJ2-1, the complete variable domain reads GAGVSQSPSNKVTEKGKDVELRCDPISGHTALYWYRQSLGQGLEFLIYFQGNSAPDKSGLPSDRFSAERTGGSVSTLTIQRTQQEDSAVYLCASSLELAGGNEQFFGPGTRLTVL.

This clone was seen a few times. This rearrangement joins TRBV10-3 to TRBJ1-2; TRBD1 is a possible D gene (6 bases). The germline CDR1 and CDR2 sequences are ENHRY and SYGVKD. Trimming pared 2 bases from V and 3 bases from J, leaving 13 bases between. This CDR3 is built from 15 residues. The CDR3: CAISERPGVDYGYTF. In DNA, the CDR3 is TGTGCCATCAGTGAGAGGCCAGGGGTGGACTATGGCTACACCTTC.

The chain combines TRBV14 with TRBJ1-6; 11 bases fit TRBD1. Germline CDR1 SGHDN, CDR2 FVKESK. V was pared by 4 bases and J by 12 bases, with 11 bases of the junction left unmatched. This CDR3 is 16 amino acids long. The CDR3 DNA sequence: TGTGCCAGCAGCCCGTCTTTCGGGACAGGGGGGCAACCCCTCCACTTT. This gives the protein CASSPSFGTGGQPLHF. The complete variable domain, with remaining parts taken from reference TRBV14 and TRBJ1-6, reads EAGVTQFPSHSVIEKGQTVTLRCDPISGHDNLYWYRRVMGKEIKFLLHFVKESKQDESGMPNNRFLAERTGGTYSTLKVQPAELEDSGVYFCASSPSFGTGGQPLHFGNGTRLTVT.

This clone was picked up a small number of times. One end of the junction varies from germline; a read error may be responsible. The V and J genes are TRBV7-7 and TRBJ1-6; D is perhaps TRBD1 (5 bases). CDR3 size: 14 residues. CDR1 SSHAT and CDR2 FNYEAQ come from the germline V gene (reference sequence). CDR3 protein: CASSLEGPGSPLHF. DNA of the CDR3: TGTGCTAGCAGCTTAGAGGGGCCGGGTTCACCCCTCCACTTT. The variable domain in full, with the rest retrieved from reference TRBV7-7 and TRBJ1-6, is GAGVSQSPRYKVTKRGQDVTLRCDPISSHATLYWYQQALGQGPEFLTYFNYEAQPDKSGLPSDRFSAERPEGSISTLTIQRTEQRDSAMYRCASSLEGPGSPLHFGNGTRLTVT.

The CDR3 DNA sequence: TGTGCCAGCAGCGTAGAAGAAGCCCTCACTGAAGCTTTCTTT. It specifies CASSVEEALTEAFF. This chain links TRBV9 with TRBJ1-1, with unresolved D. The germline V gene encodes CDR1 SGDLS and CDR2 YYNGEE. This CDR3 has 14 amino acids. V lost 0 bases and J 4 bases, leaving 10 bases between the germline ends.

The chain combines TRBV6-4 with TRBJ1-5; TRBD1 might be the D (6 bases). CDR3 length equals 15 residues. Trimming removed 6 bases from V and 3 bases from J, with 15 bases in between. Germline V CDR1 and CDR2: MRHNA, SNTAGT. CDR3: CASRRHYRDNQPQHF. The CDR3 region has the DNA TGTGCCAGCAGACGCCACTACAGGGACAATCAGCCCCAGCATTTT.

V usage is TRBV5-5 and J usage is TRBJ1-2; D unresolved. Deletions cut 0 bases from V and 10 bases from J, with 7 bases between. This CDR3 has 11 amino acids. Germline V CDR1 and CDR2: SGHKS, YYEKEE (reference sequence). CDR3 bases: TGTGCCAGCAGCTTGGACAGCCCCTACACCTTC. Amino acid sequence: CASSLDSPYTF. The whole variable domain, remainder taken from reference TRBV5-5 and TRBJ1-2, is DAGVTQSPTHLIKTRGQQVTLRCSPISGHKSVSWYQQVLGQGPQFIFQYYEKEERGRGNFPDRFSARQFPNYSSELNVNALLLGDSALYLCASSLDSPYTFGSGTRLTVV.